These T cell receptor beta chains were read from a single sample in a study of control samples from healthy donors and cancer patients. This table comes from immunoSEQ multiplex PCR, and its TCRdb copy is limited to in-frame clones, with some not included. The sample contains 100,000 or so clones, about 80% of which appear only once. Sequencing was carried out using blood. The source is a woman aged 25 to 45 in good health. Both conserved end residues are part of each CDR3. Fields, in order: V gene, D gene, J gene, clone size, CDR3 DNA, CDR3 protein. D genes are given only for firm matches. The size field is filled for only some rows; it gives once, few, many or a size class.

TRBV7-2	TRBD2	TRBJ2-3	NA	TGTGCCAGCAGCTTAGACGCGGGGGGCTCGGATACGCAGTATTTT	CASSLDAGGSDTQYF
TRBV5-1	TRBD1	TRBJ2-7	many	TGCGCCAGCAGCTTGGGCCCGGACAGGAAGCGAGCAGAGCAGTACTTC	CASSLGPDRKRAEQYF
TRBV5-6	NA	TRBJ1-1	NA	TGTGCCAGCAGCTCCACACTGAACACTGAAGCTTTCTTT	CASSSTLNTEAFF
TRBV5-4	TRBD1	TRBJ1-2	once	TGTGCCAGCAGCTTGATGACAGGGGGAGAAGGCTACACCTTC	CASSLMTGGEGYTF
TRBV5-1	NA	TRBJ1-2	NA	TGCGCCAGCAGTCCGGTGGCCCCAGGGTATTTCGGCTACACCTTC	CASSPVAPGYFGYTF
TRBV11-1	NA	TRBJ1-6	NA	TGTGCCAGCAGCTTAAGAGCCCGTGGAAATTCACCCCTCCACTTT	CASSLRARGNSPLHF
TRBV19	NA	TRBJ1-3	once	TGTGCCAGTAGTCGGGGACGGACCTCTGGAAACACCATATATTTT	CASSRGRTSGNTIYF
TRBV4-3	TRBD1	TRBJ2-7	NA	TGCGCCAGCAGCCAAGATCAGGGGGCTGGGGAGCAGTACTTC	CASSQDQGAGEQYF
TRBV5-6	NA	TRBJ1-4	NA	TGTGCCAGCAGCCCGGATCGTAGGAATGAAAAACTGTTTTTT	CASSPDRRNEKLFF
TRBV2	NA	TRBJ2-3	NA	TGTGCCAGCAGCCTGGACCGTGCTAGCACAGATACGCAGTATTTT	CASSLDRASTDTQYF
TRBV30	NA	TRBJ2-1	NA	TGTGCCTGGAGTTCCTCCTACAATGAGCAGTTCTTC	CAWSSSYNEQFF
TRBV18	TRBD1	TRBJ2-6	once	TGTGCCAGCTCACCGAGGACAGGGGGCCTTTCGGGGGCCAACGTCCTGACTTTC	CASSPRTGGLSGANVLTF
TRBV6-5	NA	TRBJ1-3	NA	TGTGCCAGCAGCCTGGTAGGGGTATCAGGAAACACCATATATTTT	CASSLVGVSGNTIYF
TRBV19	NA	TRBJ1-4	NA	TGTGCCAGTAGTCCCCGCACGAGGATTAATGAAAAACTGTTTTTT	CASSPRTRINEKLFF
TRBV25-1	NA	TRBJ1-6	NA	TGTGCCAGCAGGGGCAGCTCCTATAATTCACCCCTCCACTTT	CASRGSSYNSPLHF
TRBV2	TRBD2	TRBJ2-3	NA	TGTGCCAGCAGTGGGGGCGGGGGGCTAGGGACAGATACGCAGTATTTT	CASSGGGGLGTDTQYF
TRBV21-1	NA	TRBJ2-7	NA	TGTGCCAGCAGCAGAGGACAGGGGGGCTACGAGCAGTACTTC	CASSRGQGGYEQYF
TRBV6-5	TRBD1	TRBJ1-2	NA	TGTGCCAGCATTTGGACAGGGAAGAATGATGGCTACACCTTC	CASIWTGKNDGYTF
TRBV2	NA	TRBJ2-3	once	TGTGCCAGCAGGTCTAGGACAGATACGCAGTATTTT	CASRSRTDTQYF
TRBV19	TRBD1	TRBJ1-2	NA	TGTGCCAGTAGTCCTTATAGGCCGGGACAGACCTATAGTAACTATGGCTACACCTTC	CASSPYRPGQTYSNYGYTF
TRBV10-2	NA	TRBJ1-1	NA	TGCGCCAGCAGTGAAGCGATCCTGAACACTGAAGCTTTCTTT	CASSEAILNTEAFF
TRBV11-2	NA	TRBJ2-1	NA	TGTGCCAGCAGCTTAGTGCTGAGCTCCTACAATGAGCAGTTCTTC	CASSLVLSSYNEQFF
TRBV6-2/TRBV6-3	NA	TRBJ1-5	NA	TGTGCCAGCAGTTACTCGACTGCAGGAAGAGCGGGGCAGCCCCAGCATTTT	CASSYSTAGRAGQPQHF
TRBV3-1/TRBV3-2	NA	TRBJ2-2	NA	TGTGCCAGCAGCCTAGGTCGGGGGACCGGGGAGCTGTTTTTT	CASSLGRGTGELFF
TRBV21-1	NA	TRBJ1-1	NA	TGTGCCAGCAGCAAAACCGGGACAGGGGGGAACCTGTACACTGAAGCTTTCTTT	CASSKTGTGGNLYTEAFF
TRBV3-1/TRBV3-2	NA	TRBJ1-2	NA	TGTGCCAGCAGCCAGGGCTATGGCTACACCTTC	CASSQGYGYTF
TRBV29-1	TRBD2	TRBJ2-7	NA	TGCAGCGTTGAAGGGGGCGGGAGAGAGCAGTACTTC	CSVEGGGREQYF
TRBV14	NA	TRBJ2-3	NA	TGTGCCAGCAGCCAAGATAATTGGGGGAATACGCAGTATTTT	CASSQDNWGNTQYF
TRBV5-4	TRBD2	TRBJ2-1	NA	TGTGCCAGCAGCTCCTCGACTGGGCGGGGGGGCTACAATGAGCAGTTCTTC	CASSSSTGRGGYNEQFF
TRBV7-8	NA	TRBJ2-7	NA	TGTGCCAGCGTTGCTCGCCGCTCCTACGAGCAGTACTTC	CASVARRSYEQYF
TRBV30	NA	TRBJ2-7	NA	TGTGCCTGGAGGACTCTGGGCCTGGGAGCCTACGAGCAGTACTTC	CAWRTLGLGAYEQYF
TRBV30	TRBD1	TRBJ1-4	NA	TGTGCCTGGAGGGCCGGGACAGCCGATAATGAAAAACTGTTTTTT	CAWRAGTADNEKLFF
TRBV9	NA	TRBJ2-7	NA	TGTGCCAGCAGCGTAGAACTAGTGAGCGAGCAGTACTTC	CASSVELVSEQYF
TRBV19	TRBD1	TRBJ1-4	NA	TGTGCCAGTAGATGGACAGGGACTAATGAAAAACTGTTTTTT	CASRWTGTNEKLFF
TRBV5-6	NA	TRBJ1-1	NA	TGTGCCAGCAGCTGGTTTGGCCGCCCGAACACTGAAGCTTTCTTT	CASSWFGRPNTEAFF
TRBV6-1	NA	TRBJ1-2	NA	TGTGCCAGCAGTGAAGCTGTTGACAGGATGGGAGGCTACACCTTC	CASSEAVDRMGGYTF
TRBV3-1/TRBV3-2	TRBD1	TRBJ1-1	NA	TGTGCCAGCACCCCCGGACAGGGGTACACTGAAGCTTTCTTT	CASTPGQGYTEAFF
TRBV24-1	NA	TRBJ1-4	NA	TGTGCCACCAGTGATTTCCGGCAGGGCCCAACTAATGAAAAACTGTTTTTT	CATSDFRQGPTNEKLFF
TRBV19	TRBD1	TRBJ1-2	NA	TGTGCCAGTAGTACCGGGACAGGGGCCCGTTACGGCTACACCTTC	CASSTGTGARYGYTF
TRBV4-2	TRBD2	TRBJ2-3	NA	TGTGCCAGCAGCCAAAGCCCTTTGCGGCGGGGGGGCCCCTCAGATACGCAGTATTTT	CASSQSPLRRGGPSDTQYF
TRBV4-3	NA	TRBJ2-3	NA	TGCGCCAGCAGCCAAAACGGGGGCCGCACTAGCACAGATACGCAGTATTTT	CASSQNGGRTSTDTQYF
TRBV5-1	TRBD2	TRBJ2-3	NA	TGCGCCAGCAGCTCGGGACTAGCGGGGGGGCCGGGTACGCAGTATTTT	CASSSGLAGGPGTQYF
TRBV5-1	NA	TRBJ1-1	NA	TGCGCCAGCAGCCGGGAGGGAATGAACACTGAAGCTTTCTTT	CASSREGMNTEAFF
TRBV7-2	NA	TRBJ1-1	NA	TGTGCCAGCAGCCTGCCCCTGTACACTGAAGCTTTCTTT	CASSLPLYTEAFF
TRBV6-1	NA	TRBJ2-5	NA	TGTGCCAGCAGTGAAGCGCTTGGGCGGATCCAAGAGACCCAGTACTTC	CASSEALGRIQETQYF
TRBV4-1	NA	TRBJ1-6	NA	TGCGCCAGCAGCCAAGCACAGGTTAATTCACCCCTCCACTTT	CASSQAQVNSPLHF
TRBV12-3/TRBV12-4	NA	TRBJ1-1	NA	TGTGCCAGCAGATTCATCAGCACTGAAGCTTTCTTT	CASRFISTEAFF
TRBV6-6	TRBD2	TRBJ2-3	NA	TGTGCCAGCTTCATGGCGGGGGGCACAGATACGCAGTATTTT	CASFMAGGTDTQYF
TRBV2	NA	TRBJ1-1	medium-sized	TGTGCCAGCAGTGAAGGACCTTACACTGAAGCTTTCTTT	CASSEGPYTEAFF